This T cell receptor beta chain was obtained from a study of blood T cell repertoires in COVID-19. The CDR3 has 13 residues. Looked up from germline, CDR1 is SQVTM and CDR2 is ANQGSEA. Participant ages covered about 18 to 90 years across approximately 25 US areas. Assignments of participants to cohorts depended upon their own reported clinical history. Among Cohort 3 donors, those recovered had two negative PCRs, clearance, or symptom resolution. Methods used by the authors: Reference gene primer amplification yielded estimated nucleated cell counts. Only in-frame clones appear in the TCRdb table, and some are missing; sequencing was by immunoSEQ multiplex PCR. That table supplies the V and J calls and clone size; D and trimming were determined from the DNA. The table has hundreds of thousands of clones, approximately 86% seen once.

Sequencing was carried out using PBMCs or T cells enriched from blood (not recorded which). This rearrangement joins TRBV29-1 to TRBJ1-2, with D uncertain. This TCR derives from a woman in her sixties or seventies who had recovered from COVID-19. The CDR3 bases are TGCAGTGTCACCCCAACAGCGGCCGGGGGCTACACCTTC. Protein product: CSVTPTAAGGYTF. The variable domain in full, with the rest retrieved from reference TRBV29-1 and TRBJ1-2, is SAVISQKPSRDICQRGTSLTIQCQVDSQVTMMFWYRQQPGQSLTLIATANQGSEATYESGFVIDKFPISRPNLTFSTLTVSNMSPEDSSIYLCSVTPTAAGGYTFGSGTRLTVV.